The entry that follows covers one T cell receptor (beta chain) sequence. The repertoire was sequenced with immunoSEQ multiplex PCR; TCRdb's copy has only in-frame clones and lacks some. The top ten hold 2.5% to 3% of the sample, which has over 120,000 clones, approximately 79% seen once. The data were taken from a study of blood T cell repertoires in COVID-19. Study as a whole: Both acute and convalescent COVID-19 samples were obtained from the United States, Italy and Spain.

V dropped 6 bases and J dropped 2; count of bases not matched to a gene: 7. Germline loops: CDR1 SNHLY, CDR2 FYNNEI. This CDR3 region has 15 residues. Those enrolled, adults aged roughly 18 to 95 years, came from about two dozen US areas. Each participant's cohort was designated according to participant-reported clinical history. Resolution of symptoms, clearance, or two negative PCRs was present in recovered Cohort 3 donors. The chain has TRBV2 and TRBJ1-5; 7 nucleotides align to TRBD1. The TCR was taken from a woman aged 50 to 65 who had recovered from COVID-19. Material for sequencing was PBMCs or T cells enriched from blood (not recorded which). The CDR3 coding sequence is TGTGCCAGCAGGAAGGACAGGAGCCGCAATCAGCCCCAGCATTTT. The encoded protein is CASRKDRSRNQPQHF.